This T cell receptor (beta chain) was observed in a study of T cell responses to AZD1222 COVID-19 vaccine. Germline-derived CDR1 and CDR2 are SQVTM and ANQGSEA. Trimming took 6 bases from V and 2 from J; bases not matched to a gene: 6. There are 13 residues in the CDR3. Study conclusions and caveats: Targeting of unmutated variant regions was reportedly seen in nearly half of spike-specific TCRs. At study baseline, merely a handful of AZD1222 recipients were seropositive. Distributed over spike, vaccine-associated CD4 TCRs predominated at 160-218 and 743-854.

Remarks on this clone: Its antigen remains unknown.

Sequenced by immunoSEQ multiplex PCR; TCRdb stores in-frame clones only, minus some. This table has some 90,000 clones, over 75% appearing once. Sequenced material: peripheral blood, taken on day 0 of AZD1222 vaccination. This TCR was recovered from an adult in good health. The rearrangement uses TRBV29-1 and TRBJ1-2, with 7 bases aligning to TRBD1. The CDR3 region is CSVRRTGNYGYTF. The CDR3 DNA reads as TGCAGCGTCCGACGGACAGGAAACTATGGCTACACCTTC.